This T cell receptor beta chain was sequenced in a study of control samples from healthy donors and cancer patients. CDR1 is MGHRA and CDR2 is YSYEKL in the germline V gene. V dropped 1 base and J dropped 7 bases, with 4 bases sitting between them. The CDR3 runs 12 residues. Assay used: immunoSEQ multiplex PCR; TCRdb lists only in-frame clones, some missing. The data hold about 180,000 clones, with approximately 91% observed a single time. This rearrangement joins TRBV4-1 to TRBJ2-2; D is uncertain. This clonotype was sampled from a woman aged 40 to 50 in good health. The sequencing input was blood. The CDR3: CASSQGYGELFF. For the CDR3, the DNA is TGCGCCAGCAGCCAAGGTTACGGGGAGCTGTTTTTT.